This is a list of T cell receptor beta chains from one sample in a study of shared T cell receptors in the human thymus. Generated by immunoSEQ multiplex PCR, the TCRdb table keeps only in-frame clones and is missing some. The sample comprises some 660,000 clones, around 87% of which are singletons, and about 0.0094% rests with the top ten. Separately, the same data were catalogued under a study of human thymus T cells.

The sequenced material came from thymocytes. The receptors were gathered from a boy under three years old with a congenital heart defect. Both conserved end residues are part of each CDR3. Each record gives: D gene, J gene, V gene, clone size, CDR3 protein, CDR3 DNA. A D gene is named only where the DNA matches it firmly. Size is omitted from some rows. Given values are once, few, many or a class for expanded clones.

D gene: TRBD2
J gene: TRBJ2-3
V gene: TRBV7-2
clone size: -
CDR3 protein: CASSLGLAGLGIDTQYF
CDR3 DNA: TGTGCCAGCAGCCTGGGACTAGCGGGGTTGGGTATAGATACGCAGTATTTT

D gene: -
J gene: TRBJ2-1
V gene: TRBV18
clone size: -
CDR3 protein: CASSPQKGDYNEQFF
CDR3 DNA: TGTGCCAGCTCACCACAAAAGGGGGACTACAATGAGCAGTTCTTC

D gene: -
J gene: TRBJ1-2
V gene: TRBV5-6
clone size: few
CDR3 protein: CASSLEPGRTEVYTF
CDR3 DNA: TGTGCCAGCAGCCTCGAACCAGGTCGTACGGAGGTCTACACCTTC

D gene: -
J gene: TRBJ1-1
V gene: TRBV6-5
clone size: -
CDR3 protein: CASRYTGSDSEAFF
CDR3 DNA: TGTGCCAGCAGATATACAGGGTCAGACTCCGAAGCTTTCTTT

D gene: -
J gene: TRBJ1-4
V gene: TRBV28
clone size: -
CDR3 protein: CASSTPTGFNEKLFF
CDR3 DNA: TGTGCCAGCAGTACACCGACGGGATTTAATGAAAAACTGTTTTTT

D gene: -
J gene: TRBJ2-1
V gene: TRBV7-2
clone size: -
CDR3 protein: CASSLDHEGQFF
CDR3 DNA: TGTGCCAGCAGCTTAGACCACGAGGGGCAGTTCTTC

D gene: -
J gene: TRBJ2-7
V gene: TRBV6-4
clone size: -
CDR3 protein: CASSAKQGSSYEQYF
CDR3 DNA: TGTGCCAGCAGTGCAAAACAGGGATCTAGCTACGAGCAGTACTTC

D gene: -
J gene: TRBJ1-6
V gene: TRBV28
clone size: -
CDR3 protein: CASSFSSSYNSPLHF
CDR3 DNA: TGTGCCAGCAGTTTTAGTAGCTCCTATAATTCCCCCCTCCACTTT

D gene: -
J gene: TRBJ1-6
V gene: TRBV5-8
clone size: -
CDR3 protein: CASSYRDIRVDNSPLHF
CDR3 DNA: TGTGCCAGCAGCTACCGGGACATTAGAGTGGATAATTCACCCCTCCACTTT

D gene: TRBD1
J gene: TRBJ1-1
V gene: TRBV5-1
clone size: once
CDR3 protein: CASSLDGQGAVNTEAFF
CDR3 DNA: TGCGCCAGCAGCTTGGACGGACAGGGGGCCGTAAACACTGAAGCTTTCTTT

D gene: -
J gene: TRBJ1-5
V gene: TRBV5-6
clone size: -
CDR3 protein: CASSLMDGQTNQPQHF
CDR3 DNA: TGTGCCAGCAGCTTGATGGATGGACAGACTAATCAGCCCCAGCATTTT

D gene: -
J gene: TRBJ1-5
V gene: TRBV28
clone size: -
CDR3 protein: CASSPKQGNQPQHF
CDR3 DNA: TGTGCCAGCAGTCCGAAGCAGGGCAATCAGCCCCAGCATTTT

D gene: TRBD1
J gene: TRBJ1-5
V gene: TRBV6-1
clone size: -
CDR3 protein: CASSGYGTGVKTQHF
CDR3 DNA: TGTGCCAGCAGTGGTTACGGGACAGGGGTCAAGACCCAGCATTTT

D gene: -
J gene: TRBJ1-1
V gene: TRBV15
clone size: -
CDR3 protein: CATSRDQAGHGDEAFF
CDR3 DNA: TGTGCCACCAGCAGAGATCAAGCAGGTCATGGCGATGAAGCTTTCTTT

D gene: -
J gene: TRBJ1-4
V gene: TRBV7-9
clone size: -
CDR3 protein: CASSLVDKNEKLFF
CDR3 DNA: TGTGCCAGCAGCTTAGTGGACAAGAATGAAAAACTGTTTTTT

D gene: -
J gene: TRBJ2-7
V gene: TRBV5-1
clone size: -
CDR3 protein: CASSLAPLEDHYEQYF
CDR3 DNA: TGCGCCAGCAGCTTGGCCCCCCTGGAGGACCACTACGAGCAGTACTTC

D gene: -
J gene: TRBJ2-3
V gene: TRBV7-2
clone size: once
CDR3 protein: CASSSQGGLASDF
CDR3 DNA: TGTGCCAGCAGCTCGCAGGGTGGGTTAGCTTCGGATTTT

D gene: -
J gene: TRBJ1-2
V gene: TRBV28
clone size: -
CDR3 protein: CASSLRNYGYTF
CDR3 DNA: TGTGCCAGCAGCCTCCGTAACTATGGCTACACCTTC

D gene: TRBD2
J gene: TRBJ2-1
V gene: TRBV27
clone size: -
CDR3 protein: CASSLAWLAGGLSYNEQFF
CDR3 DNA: TGTGCCAGCAGTTTAGCGTGGTTAGCGGGGGGCCTTTCCTACAATGAGCAGTTCTTC

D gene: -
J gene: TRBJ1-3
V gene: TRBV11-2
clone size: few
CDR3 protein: CASSSGLRENTIYF
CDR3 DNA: TGTGCCAGCAGCTCGGGACTAAGAGAAAACACCATATATTTT

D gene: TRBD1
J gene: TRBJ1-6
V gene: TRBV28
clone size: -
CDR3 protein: CASSLRDRGDNSPLHF
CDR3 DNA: TGTGCCAGCAGTTTAAGGGACAGGGGAGATAATTCCCCCCTCCACTTT

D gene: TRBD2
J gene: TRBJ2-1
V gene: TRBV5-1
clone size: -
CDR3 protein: CASSWGTSGTISEQFF
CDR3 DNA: TGCGCCAGCAGCTGGGGGACTAGCGGGACCATCAGTGAGCAGTTCTTC

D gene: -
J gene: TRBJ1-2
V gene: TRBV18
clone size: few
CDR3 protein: CASSQDTDYGYTF
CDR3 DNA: TGTGCCAGCTCACAGGACACAGACTATGGCTACACCTTC

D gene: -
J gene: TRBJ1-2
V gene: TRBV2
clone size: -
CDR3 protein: CASKADSSKGYTF
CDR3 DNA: TGTGCCAGCAAGGCTGACAGCTCCAAAGGCTACACCTTC

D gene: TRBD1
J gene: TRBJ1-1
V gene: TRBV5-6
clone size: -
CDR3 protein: CASSLGPKNRGNTEAFF
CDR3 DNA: TGTGCCAGCAGCTTGGGGCCCAAAAACAGGGGGAACACTGAAGCTTTCTTT

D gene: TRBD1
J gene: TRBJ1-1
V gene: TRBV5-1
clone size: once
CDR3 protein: CASSLPDRGNTEAFF
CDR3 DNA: TGCGCCAGCAGCTTGCCGGACAGGGGGAACACTGAAGCTTTCTTT